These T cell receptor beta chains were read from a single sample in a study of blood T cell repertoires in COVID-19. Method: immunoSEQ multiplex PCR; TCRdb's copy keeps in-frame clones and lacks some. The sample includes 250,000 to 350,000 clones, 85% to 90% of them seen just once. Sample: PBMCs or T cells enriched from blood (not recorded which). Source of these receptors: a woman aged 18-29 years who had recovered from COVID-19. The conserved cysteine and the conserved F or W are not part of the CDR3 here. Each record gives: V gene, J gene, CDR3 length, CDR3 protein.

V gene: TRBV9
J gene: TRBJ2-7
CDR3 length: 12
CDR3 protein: ASSPLAGGGEQY

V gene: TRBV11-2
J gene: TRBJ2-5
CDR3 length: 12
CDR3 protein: ASSSAGAQETQY

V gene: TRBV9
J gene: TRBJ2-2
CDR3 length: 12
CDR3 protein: ASSVQGLVGELF

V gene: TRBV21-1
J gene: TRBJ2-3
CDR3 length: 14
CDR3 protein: ASSKAGTVYTDTQY

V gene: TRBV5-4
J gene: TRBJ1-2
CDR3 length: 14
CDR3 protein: ASRFYRDSANYGYT

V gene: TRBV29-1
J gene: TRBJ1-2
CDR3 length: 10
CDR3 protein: SVRQGWDGYT

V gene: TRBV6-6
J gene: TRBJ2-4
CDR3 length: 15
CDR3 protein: ASSRTSGSLAKNIQY

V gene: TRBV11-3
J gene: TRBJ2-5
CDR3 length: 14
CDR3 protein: ASSLGQGLSKETQY

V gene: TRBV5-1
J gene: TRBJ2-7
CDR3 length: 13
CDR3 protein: ASSPGTSRSYEQY

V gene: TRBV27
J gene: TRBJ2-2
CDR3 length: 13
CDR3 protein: ASSFWTSNTGELF

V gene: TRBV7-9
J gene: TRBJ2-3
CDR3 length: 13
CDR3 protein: ASSPRFGETDTQY

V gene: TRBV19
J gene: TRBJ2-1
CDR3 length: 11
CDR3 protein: ASSDGIYNEQF